This T cell receptor beta chain was captured in a study of blood T cell repertoires in COVID-19. This clone was seen a single time. CDR3 length equals 16 residues. CDR1 and CDR2 from the germline V gene are SGHRS and YFSETQ. V was pared by 4 bases and J by 0 bases, with 4 bases of the junction left unmatched. Data came from immunoSEQ multiplex PCR; TCRdb stores just in-frame clones and leaves some out. Found here are under 500,000 clones, 70% to 90% of them singletons; the top ten hold roughly 1.8%. Participant ages covered roughly 18 to 89 years across 24 US areas. In assigning cohorts, the study relied on participant-reported clinical history.

The V gene is TRBV5-1, the J gene TRBJ2-3; TRBD1 agrees at 11 bases. The TCR sequence derives from a woman between 18 and 29 years old with acute COVID-19. The sequencing input was PBMCs or T cells enriched from blood (not recorded which). The CDR3 region has the DNA TGCGCCAGCAGCACCGGGACAGGGGGAAGCACAGATACGCAGTATTTT. This gives the protein CASSTGTGGSTDTQYF.